Given below is one T cell receptor (beta chain) in context. Its specificity is not known. The data originate from a study of cytomegalovirus exposure and HLA in healthy donors. Study outcomes and limitations: The sole available immune exposure information was CMV serostatus. The authors enumerated roughly 160 TCR beta chains as linked to cytomegalovirus.

Both 60 Vbeta primers and 13 Jbeta primers went into the PCR. Per the original data handling: Later reanalysis found around 84 million unique TCR beta chains, around 10 million of them shared. The assay was immunoSEQ multiplex PCR, and TCRdb's table has in-frame clones only and misses some. That table is the source of V, J and clone size, and D and trimming were worked out from the DNA. The profile covers about 130,000 clones, with around four fifths appearing a single time and roughly 7.8% taken by the ten largest. The sequence derives from a woman between 50 and 59 years old in good health and CMV-seropositive. The sequencing sample was made of PBMCs.

DNA of the CDR3: TGTGCCTGGAGTCGCATCCGGACTAGCCAAACTACAGGGACCCAGTACTTC. Residues: CAWSRIRTSQTTGTQYF. The chain employs TRBV30 and TRBJ2-5; 8 nucleotides match TRBD2. The CDR3 loop spans 17 amino acids. CDR1 GTSNPN and CDR2 SVGIG come from the germline V gene (reference sequence). J lost 7 bases, V lost 2 bases, and 18 bases had no gene match.